The clone carrying this T cell receptor beta chain has more than one count but fewer than ten. As yet, its antigen is unknown. This may arise from a read error, as a much more abundant clone is one base away. Distinct nucleotide sequences in the sample also encode this CDR3. These data come from a study of metastatic and nonmetastatic thyroid tumors. Turning to the study itself: Repertoires from malignant and benign thyroid patients were compared across blood and tumor or nodule tissue. The study's findings and limits: Significantly higher TCR beta diversity was reportedly seen in malignant thyroid tumors than benign nodules, in blood and tumor.

TCRdb re-called the PCR reads through MiXCR. The repertoire consists of approximately 90,000 clones, with around 9.2% occurring once and the leading ten covering 8.8%. Trimming stripped 6 bases from V and 0 bases from J, with 15 bases between. This CDR3 contains 16 residues. The V gene's germline CDR1 is MNHEY and CDR2 SVGEGT. All patients were treatment-naive before thyroid surgery. The specimen was blood. The clonotype originates from a female donor with papillary thyroid cancer or a benign thyroid nodule (not recorded which). Some clones in this sample may be carry-over from other donors' samples. V and J are TRBV6-2 or TRBV6-3 and TRBJ2-4; D not resolved. CDR3 loop: CASSYGTVLAKNIQYF. Written as DNA, the CDR3 is TGTGCCAGCAGCTACGGTACGGTTTTAGCCAAAAACATTCAGTACTTC.